The entry below gives a single T cell receptor (beta chain) sequence along with its context. TCRdb redid the calling of the 5' RACE reads with MiXCR, one entry per CDR3 protein. The top ten hold around 12% of the sample, which has 500,000 to 600,000 distinct CDR3 sequences, about a sixth seen once. This entry belongs to a study of T-cell memory formation after mild COVID-19. The CDR3 contains 14 residues. Trimming cost V 1 base and J 0 bases, with 7 bases left between them. CDR1 and CDR2 (germline): SGHRS, YFSETQ. Specimen: PBMCs or a T cell subset sorted from them (not recorded which). The rearrangement links TRBV5-1 to TRBJ2-5; no firm D call. The origin of this receptor is an adult woman who had mild COVID-19 (a few samples of this study predate the infection). Cell type and time point are not known. CDR3 residues: CASSLKKNQETQYF. CDR3 bases: TGCGCCAGCAGCTTGAAGAAGAACCAAGAGACCCAGTACTTC. The variable domain in full, with the rest retrieved from reference TRBV5-1 and TRBJ2-5, is KAGVTQTPRYLIKTRGQQVTLSCSPISGHRSVSWYQQTPGQGLQFLFEYFSETQRNKGNFPGRFSGRQFSNSRSEMNVSTLELGDSALYLCASSLKKNQETQYFGPGTRLLVL.